The 7 T cell receptor beta chains presented below share a single source sample, sequenced in a study of blood T cell repertoires in COVID-19. TCRdb's table, derived via immunoSEQ multiplex PCR, lists solely in-frame clones and lacks some. The data hold hundreds of thousands of clones, with about nine tenths observed a single time. Sequenced input: PBMCs or T cells enriched from blood (not recorded which). The receptors stem from a woman aged 40-49 years with acute COVID-19.

This chain uses TRBV9 with TRBJ2-1; 13 bases fit TRBD2. The trim removed 1 base at V and 7 bases at J, leaving 14 bases unmatched. Per the germline V gene, CDR1 is SGDLS and CDR2 is YYNGEE. There are 19 residues in the CDR3. This CDR3 reads CASSVQGLAGTTLRNEQFF. As DNA, the CDR3 is TGTGCCAGCAGCGTACAGGGACTAGCGGGGACTACTCTAAGGAATGAGCAGTTCTTC.

The CDR3 spells CASSDTGTSFGGTLAKNIQYF. Here the CDR3 DNA reads TGTGCCAGCAGTGACACCGGGACTAGTTTCGGTGGGACACTAGCCAAAAACATTCAGTACTTC. J is TRBJ2-4 and V is TRBV6-4; TRBD2 matches 8 bases. Germline lookup yields CDR1 MRHNA and CDR2 SNTAGT. The CDR3 covers 21 residues. J was trimmed by 0 bases and V by 2 bases; bases with no gene match: 18.

The chain couples TRBV6-5 to TRBJ1-2; maybe TRBD1 (6 bases). This CDR3 contains 14 residues. Trimming cost V 2 bases and J 3 bases, with 10 bases left between them. The V gene's germline CDR1 is MNHEY and CDR2 SVGAGI. CDR3 in DNA: TGTGCCAGCAGTTACCGCGGACAGCACTATGGCTACACCTTC. Amino acid sequence: CASSYRGQHYGYTF.

The J gene is TRBJ2-2, the V gene TRBV12-3 or TRBV12-4, with 7 bases fitting TRBD2. V shed 8 bases and J 4 bases; nucleotides not matched to a gene: 1. This CDR3 comprises 12 residues. CDR3 nucleotide sequence: TGTGCCAGCCAGCGGGGCACCGGGGAGCTGTTTTTT. Its translation is CASQRGTGELFF.

This CDR3 reads CASSQESRGLAEAFF. In DNA, the CDR3 is TGCGCCAGCAGCCAAGAGAGTCGGGGGTTGGCTGAAGCTTTCTTT. The rearrangement links TRBV4-1 to TRBJ1-1; possible D gene TRBD1, 5 bases. The CDR3 length is 15 residues. V was pared by 0 bases and J by 6 bases, with 14 bases between. CDR1 MGHRA and CDR2 YSYEKL come from the germline V gene.

The V call is TRBV28, the J call TRBJ1-2; 9 bases fit TRBD1. This CDR3 spans 13 amino acids. Germline-derived CDR1 and CDR2 are MDHEN and SYDVKM. V gave up 7 bases and J gave up 7 bases; unmatched junction bases: 7. CDR3 coding DNA: TGTGCCAGCAAGAATGCGGACAGGGGTGGCTACACCTTC. Translating it yields CASKNADRGGYTF.

The chain links TRBV28 to TRBJ1-2; D is perhaps TRBD1 (6 bases). Germline V gene sequence: CDR1 MDHEN, CDR2 SYDVKM. Trimming removed 7 bases at V and 4 bases at J, with 13 bases between. The CDR3 totals 13 residues. The CDR3, as DNA: TGTGCCAGCACGACAGGAATACTCTATGGCTACACCTTC. Translated, it gives CASTTGILYGYTF.